The 30 T cell receptor beta chains in this list originate from one sample, sequenced in a study of T cell changes during pregnancy in multiple sclerosis (dated by TCRdb to between 2018 and 2021). Libraries were built with the immunoSEQ multiplex PCR assay. The immuneACCESS repertoire file appears here via TCRdb, limited to in-frame rearrangements. These files lack a portion of the clones; in checked studies, under half of the deficit traces to unresolved V genes, and the cause of the others is not known. This sample lists about 17,000 clones; 84% were detected once. The ten top clones hold 9% to 10% of the sample. The material was CD8+ T cells from peripheral blood mononuclear cells, obtained in the second trimester of pregnancy. The receptors were gathered from a female donor in good health, enrolled as a control in a pregnancy study.

CDR3 protein: CASSVYASGGTSPTGELFF. Written as DNA, the CDR3 is TGTGCCAGCAGCGTATATGCTAGCGGGGGTACTTCGCCCACCGGGGAGCTGTTTTTT. The rearrangement links TRBV9 to TRBJ2-2; 10 bases line up with TRBD2. The CDR3 consists of 19 residues. With 1 base clipped from V and 4 bases from J, the junction kept 13 bases outside the gene matches. Germline CDR1 reads SGDLS; CDR2 reads YYNGEE.

This rearrangement joins TRBV15 to TRBJ1-2; D not resolved. CDR1 and CDR2 (germline): LNHNV, YYDKDF (reference sequence). The length of the CDR3 is 15 residues. V dropped 8 bases and J dropped 2 bases, with 18 bases sitting between them. This CDR3 reads CATHIYGPGNYGYTF. CDR3 DNA: TGTGCCACCCACATTTATGGTCCGGGGAACTATGGCTACACCTTC.

This clone appeared a single time. V usage is TRBV7-2 and J usage is TRBJ1-4; 8 bases fit TRBD1. The V gene's germline CDR1 is SGHTA and CDR2 FQGNSA. Trimming at V came to 5 bases and at J to 10 bases, leaving 12 bases not matched to a gene. The CDR3 covers 15 residues. The CDR3 here is CASSPRTGQFGKLFF. The CDR3 DNA is TGTGCCAGCAGCCCACGGACAGGGCAATTCGGAAAACTGTTTTTT.

The chain has TRBV28 and TRBJ2-7; D may be TRBD1 (8 bases). This CDR3 has 14 residues. V was shortened by 7 bases and J by 1 base, with 14 bases between the two germline ends. Germline CDR1 and CDR2: MDHEN and SYDVKM. The DNA for the CDR3 is TGTGCCAGCACCATACAGGGGGGGTCCTACGAGCAGTACTTC. Amino acid sequence: CASTIQGGSYEQYF.

The chain is built from TRBV29-1 and TRBJ2-3; D may be TRBD2 (5 bases). CDR1 is SQVTM, CDR2 ANQGSEA, per germline. V was cut by 4 bases and J by 0 bases, with 8 bases left in between. The CDR3 contains 13 residues. The CDR3 reads CSVGETSTDTQYF. CDR3 DNA sequence: TGCAGCGTTGGGGAGACTAGCACAGATACGCAGTATTTT.

This chain links TRBV4-3 with TRBJ1-4, with D unresolved. Germline values: CDR1 LGHNA, CDR2 YSLEER. The CDR3 sequence is 14 residues long. V was pared by 4 bases and J by 8 bases, with 14 bases between. This CDR3 reads CASSLTWRNEKLFF. CDR3 nucleotides: TGCGCCAGCAGCCTCACCTGGAGGAACGAAAAACTGTTTTTT.

The V call is TRBV11-1, the J call TRBJ2-5, with unresolved D. V dropped 0 bases and J dropped 1 base, with 9 bases sitting between them. This CDR3 contains 15 residues. The germline V gene encodes CDR1 SGHAT and CDR2 FQDESV (reference sequence). CDR3 sequence (DNA): TGTGCCAGCAGCTTAGCGGGCCAGACCCAAGAGACCCAGTACTTC. It specifies CASSLAGQTQETQYF.

This clone was seen once. CDR3 DNA: TGCGCCAGCAGCTTGGAGAGGGGGGAGCTGTTTTTT. Protein sequence: CASSLERGELFF. This chain uses TRBV5-1 with TRBJ2-2; unclear D gene. The CDR3 spans 12 residues. Germline lookup yields CDR1 SGHRS and CDR2 YFSETQ. The V and J ends lost 0 bases and 8 bases respectively, with 5 bases between them.

The V and J genes are TRBV30 and TRBJ2-2; no firm D call. This CDR3 is 10 amino acids long. Trimming removed 6 bases from V and 9 bases from J, with 8 bases in between. The V gene's germline CDR1 is GTSNPN and CDR2 SVGIG (reference sequence). CDR3 residues: CACYSRELFF. Written as DNA, the CDR3 is TGTGCCTGTTACAGCCGGGAGCTGTTTTTT.

The chain combines TRBV23-1 with TRBJ1-6; 10 bases align to TRBD1. Being an ORF, TRBV23-1 has a function that is uncertain. The CDR3 length is 17 residues. The V and J ends lost 0 bases and 7 bases, in that order; junction bases with no gene match: 6. The CDR3 nucleotides read TGCGCCAGCAGTCAATCTTTGGGACAGGGGCGAAATTCACCCCTCCACTTT. Translated, it gives CASSQSLGQGRNSPLHF.

This clone was counted a few times. The rearrangement links TRBV16 to TRBJ1-1; D may be TRBD1 (6 bases). V was pared by 3 bases and J by 5 bases, with 13 bases between. CDR1 KGHSY and CDR2 FQNENV come from the germline V gene. The CDR3 length is 14 residues. The CDR3 protein is CASSQRGLGTEAFF. For the CDR3, the DNA is TGTGCCAGCAGCCAGCGGGGGCTTGGTACTGAAGCTTTCTTT.

The genes are TRBV4-3 and TRBJ1-2, with a tentative D call TRBD1 (6 bases). There are 16 residues in the CDR3. CDR1 is LGHNA and CDR2 is YSLEER in the germline V gene. V was clipped by 0 bases and J by 3 bases, with 14 bases between them. Here the CDR3 reads CASSQDPGDRDYGYTF. The CDR3 bases are TGCGCCAGCAGCCAAGATCCAGGGGATCGGGACTATGGCTACACCTTC.

The rearrangement links TRBV9 to TRBJ2-5; 8 bases align to TRBD2. There are 17 residues in the CDR3. V dropped 4 bases and J dropped 5; count of bases not matched to a gene: 16. Germline V gives CDR1 SGDLS, CDR2 YYNGEE. The CDR3 region has the DNA TGTGCCAGCAGCACTAGGAGTAGCGGGAAGAGATGGGAGACCCAGTACTTC. It is translated as CASSTRSSGKRWETQYF. The complete variable domain, with remaining parts taken from reference TRBV9 and TRBJ2-5, reads DSGVTQTPKHLITATGQRVTLRCSPRSGDLSVYWYQQSLDQGLQFLIQYYNGEERAKGNILERFSAQQFPDLHSELNLSSLELGDSALYFCASSTRSSGKRWETQYFGPGTRLLVL.

This clone turned up a few times. V gene TRBV6-6 combines with J gene TRBJ1-4; the D gene is possibly TRBD1 (6 bases). The germline V gene encodes CDR1 MNHNY and CDR2 SVGAGI (reference sequence). The CDR3 is 16 amino acids. Trimming left V 0 bases short and J 2 bases short, with 10 bases between. CDR3 in DNA: TGTGCCAGCAGTTACTCAGACAGGTCGACTAATGAAAAACTGTTTTTT. It encodes CASSYSDRSTNEKLFF.

The V and J genes are TRBV6-1 and TRBJ1-2, with 8 bases aligning to TRBD1. The V segment lost 5 bases and the J segment 7 bases; nucleotides outside the gene matches: 9. The CDR3 covers 14 residues. The germline gives CDR1 MNHNS, CDR2 SASEGT. The CDR3 nucleotides read TGTGCCAGCAGTATTCTTCAGGGGGCGGGTGGCTACACCTTC. It is translated as CASSILQGAGGYTF.

The CDR3 DNA sequence: TGTGCCAGCAGCCATGACTCAGGGCAGCCCCAGCATTTT. Protein sequence: CASSHDSGQPQHF. V and J are TRBV4-2 and TRBJ1-5; tentatively, D is TRBD1 (5 bases). The CDR3 spans 13 residues. Trimming removed 3 bases from V and 7 bases from J, with 10 bases in between. Germline V CDR1 and CDR2: LGHNA, YNFKEQ.

This chain links TRBV2 with TRBJ2-7, with D possibly matching TRBD2 (6 bases). V dropped 8 bases and J dropped 7 bases, with 18 bases sitting between them. Germline assignment: CDR1 SNHLY and CDR2 FYNNEI. The CDR3 loop spans 13 amino acids. The CDR3 region is CASRPSVMGEQYF. The CDR3 bases are TGTGCCAGCCGCCCTAGCGTCATGGGGGAGCAGTACTTC.

J is TRBJ2-3 and V is TRBV4-2, with 13 nucleotides matching TRBD2. CDR1 is LGHNA and CDR2 is YNFKEQ in the germline V gene. The junction had 9 bases not matched to a gene; V was cut back by 3 bases and J by 6 bases. This CDR3 region has 17 residues. CDR3 sequence: CASSQETSGGGKDTQYF. CDR3 DNA: TGTGCCAGCAGCCAGGAAACTAGCGGGGGGGGCAAGGATACGCAGTATTTT.

The chain links TRBV5-1 to TRBJ1-1; the D gene is possibly TRBD1 (6 bases). The CDR3 is 15 residues long. V gave up 0 bases and J gave up 1 base, with 10 bases separating them. The germline gives CDR1 SGHRS, CDR2 YFSETQ. This chain's CDR3 is CASSLAPTGNTEAFF. In nucleotides, the CDR3 is TGCGCCAGCAGCTTGGCTCCGACAGGGAACACTGAAGCTTTCTTT.

The chain links TRBV19 to TRBJ1-1; D possibly corresponds to TRBD1 (5 bases). Between the trimmed V and J ends, which lost 5 bases and 4 bases, there was a span of 14 bases. Germline V gives CDR1 LNHDA, CDR2 SQIVND (reference sequence). The CDR3 loop spans 14 amino acids. The CDR3 DNA is TGTGCCAGTAGTTCCAGGGCGGGGGGCACTGAAGCTTTCTTT. This gives the protein CASSSRAGGTEAFF.

DNA for the CDR3: TGTGCCAGCAGCGTATCTAACAGGAGCCGGGGCACAGATACGCAGTATTTT. Its translation: CASSVSNRSRGTDTQYF. The V and J genes are TRBV7-9 and TRBJ2-3; a possible D gene is TRBD1 (5 bases). CDR1 is SEHNR, CDR2 FQNEAQ, per germline (reference sequence). The CDR3 contains 17 residues. V dropped 5 bases and J dropped 1 base, with 19 bases sitting between them.

The chain is built from TRBV13 and TRBJ2-5; D gene unclear. This CDR3 spans 16 amino acids. The germline gives CDR1 PRHDT, CDR2 FYEKMQ (reference sequence). The germline V and J ends were trimmed by 2 bases and 5 bases, with 18 bases remaining between them. In DNA form, the CDR3 reads TGTGCCAGCAGCTTAAGGTTGGCAGGCCCAAGGGAGACCCAGTACTTC. It is translated as CASSLRLAGPRETQYF.

This clone was seen only once. V is TRBV4-3 and J is TRBJ2-2, with 12 bases matching TRBD1. This CDR3 region has 17 residues. Germline CDR1 LGHNA, CDR2 YSLEER. Trimming removed 0 bases from V and 6 bases from J; junction bases left unmatched: 5. CDR3 sequence (DNA): TGCGCCAGCAGCCAAGATCAAGGGACAGGGGGCTCCGGGGAGCTGTTTTTT. The encoded protein is CASSQDQGTGGSGELFF.

The chain recombines TRBV7-9 with TRBJ1-5; D uncertain. Trimming stripped 1 base from V and 7 bases from J, with 14 bases between. This CDR3 has 15 amino acids. Germline lookup yields CDR1 SEHNR and CDR2 FQNEAQ (reference sequence). The CDR3 loop reads CASSLGRRLAQPQHF. The CDR3 bases are TGTGCCAGCAGCTTAGGACGCCGACTGGCGCAGCCCCAGCATTTT.

This clone has only one observation. The chain combines TRBV11-2 with TRBJ1-1, with D possibly being TRBD1 (6 bases). Germline assignment: CDR1 SGHAT and CDR2 FQNNGV. Trimming removed 3 bases at V and 7 bases at J, with 9 bases between. This CDR3 is 12 amino acids long. CDR3 residues: CASSFSGDEAFF. Written as DNA, the CDR3 is TGTGCCAGCAGCTTTTCAGGGGATGAAGCTTTCTTT.

V gene TRBV7-9 combines with J gene TRBJ2-2; D not resolved. Trimming cost V 6 bases and J 6 bases, with 14 bases left between them. The CDR3 extends over 14 amino acids. Per germline, CDR1 SEHNR and CDR2 FQNEAQ (reference sequence). This CDR3 is CASSQELAAGELFF. CDR3 in DNA: TGTGCCAGCAGTCAAGAGTTGGCGGCCGGGGAGCTGTTTTTT.

This chain joins TRBV9 and TRBJ2-3, with 11 bases fitting TRBD1. Trimming at V came to 4 bases and at J to 3 bases, leaving 4 bases not matched to a gene. CDR1 is SGDLS and CDR2 is YYNGEE in the germline V gene. The CDR3 loop spans 15 amino acids. The CDR3 reads CASSSGTGGTDTQYF. In DNA, the CDR3 is TGTGCCAGCAGCTCTGGGACAGGGGGAACAGATACGCAGTATTTT. Full variable domain (missing parts from reference TRBV9 and TRBJ2-3): DSGVTQTPKHLITATGQRVTLRCSPRSGDLSVYWYQQSLDQGLQFLIQYYNGEERAKGNILERFSAQQFPDLHSELNLSSLELGDSALYFCASSSGTGGTDTQYFGPGTRLTVL.

The chain has TRBV27 and TRBJ1-2, with 10 bases aligning to TRBD1. Germline V gene sequence: CDR1 MNHEY, CDR2 SMNVEV (reference sequence). Trimming removed 3 bases from V and 5 bases from J; junction bases left unmatched: 0. The CDR3 runs to 13 residues. The CDR3 loop reads CASSLGQGYGYTF. Here the CDR3 DNA reads TGTGCCAGCAGTTTGGGACAGGGGTATGGCTACACCTTC.

The table lists this clone with a count of one. The chain recombines TRBV19 with TRBJ1-2, with 8 bases that match TRBD1. V dropped 6 bases and J dropped 2; count of bases not matched to a gene: 5. The CDR3 consists of 14 residues. CDR1 LNHDA and CDR2 SQIVND come from the germline V gene (reference sequence). CDR3: CASRTGEGNYGYTF. In DNA, the CDR3 is TGTGCCAGTAGGACAGGGGAAGGGAACTATGGCTACACCTTC.

V and J are TRBV7-9 and TRBJ2-3; D is perhaps TRBD1 (6 bases). The CDR3 length is 19 residues. The V gene's germline CDR1 is SEHNR and CDR2 FQNEAQ (reference sequence). V was trimmed by 5 bases and J by 4 bases, leaving 28 bases between them. The CDR3 loop reads CASSRVKTQDRALSDTQYF. DNA for the CDR3: TGTGCCAGCAGCCGGGTAAAAACCCAGGACAGAGCCCTCTCAGATACGCAGTATTTT.